This TCR beta chain came from a study of blood T cell repertoires in COVID-19. Turning to the study itself: Specimens from acute and convalescent COVID-19 originated in the United States, Italy and Spain.

Authors' processing steps: Amplification of reference gene primers provided the estimated nucleated cell counts. The protocol was immunoSEQ multiplex PCR, while the TCRdb copy is restricted to in-frame clones and leaves out a portion. V, J and clone size reflect that table, while D and trimming were determined from the DNA. Of about 380,000 clones listed, around 90% were seen once; the top ten hold about 6.8%. CDR3 length: 15 residues. Germline V gene data show CDR1 as KGHDR and CDR2 as SFDVKD. J was trimmed by 9 bases and V by 4 bases; bases with no gene match: 10. This TCR came from a man aged 18 to 29 with active or convalescent COVID-19. Sequencing was performed on peripheral blood. The chain employs TRBV24-1 and TRBJ2-5, with 10 bases lining up with TRBD2. The CDR3 nucleotides read TGTGCCACCAGTGAAGTAGCGGGAGGAGTGGGTCCCCAGTACTTC. Its translation is CATSEVAGGVGPQYF.